Listed below are T cell receptor beta chains from one sample, sequenced in a study of CD8+ T cells in alopecia areata. TCRdb's copy holds only in-frame clones and misses some; the assay was immunoSEQ multiplex PCR. In the table there are about 90,000 clones, around 44% of which are singletons. This specimen consisted of CD8+ T cells sorted from blood, obtained at week 24, from a patient treated with tofacitinib. The receptors were gathered from a human donor with alopecia areata. Both conserved end residues are part of each CDR3.

V gene: TRBV28
J gene: TRBJ2-7
CDR3 protein: CASSLLAGARSDEQYF

V gene: TRBV7-6
J gene: TRBJ2-7
CDR3 protein: CASSPGTVEQYF

V gene: TRBV7-9
J gene: TRBJ2-7
CDR3 protein: CASSSIPTDSYEQYF

V gene: TRBV5-6
J gene: TRBJ2-7
CDR3 protein: CASSLDGRSYEQYF

V gene: TRBV19
J gene: TRBJ1-1
CDR3 protein: CASTIGRSTEAFF

V gene: TRBV5-1
J gene: TRBJ2-3
CDR3 protein: CASSLDTSGRTDTQYF

V gene: TRBV6-5
J gene: TRBJ2-5
CDR3 protein: CASSKGTGSRETQYF

V gene: TRBV29-1
J gene: TRBJ2-1
CDR3 protein: CSVGTSYNEQFF

V gene: TRBV6-1
J gene: TRBJ1-2
CDR3 protein: CASSDGPELYGYTF

V gene: TRBV2
J gene: TRBJ2-2
CDR3 protein: CASSWVSVRSGELFF

V gene: TRBV29-1
J gene: TRBJ2-7
CDR3 protein: CSVGGGQGYEQYF

V gene: TRBV5-1
J gene: TRBJ2-2
CDR3 protein: CASSFGTGELFF

V gene: TRBV6-5
J gene: TRBJ1-2
CDR3 protein: CASSANRPSGGYTF

V gene: TRBV7-9
J gene: TRBJ2-7
CDR3 protein: CAAGRGPYEQYF

V gene: TRBV25-1
J gene: TRBJ1-6
CDR3 protein: CASSGERDSPLHF

V gene: TRBV27
J gene: TRBJ2-7
CDR3 protein: CASSPPGHLFEQYF

V gene: TRBV7-9
J gene: TRBJ2-5
CDR3 protein: CASSSRTSRETQYF

V gene: TRBV7-9
J gene: TRBJ2-7
CDR3 protein: CASSYRRDTTYEQYF

V gene: TRBV6-1
J gene: TRBJ2-7
CDR3 protein: CASTGIGTGNYEQYF

V gene: TRBV29-1
J gene: TRBJ1-2
CDR3 protein: CSVERTGANYGYTF

V gene: TRBV4-1
J gene: TRBJ1-2
CDR3 protein: CASSQDVGEYGYTF

V gene: TRBV30
J gene: TRBJ1-2
CDR3 protein: CAWTINYGYTF

V gene: TRBV2
J gene: TRBJ2-3
CDR3 protein: CASSPLAGADTQYF

V gene: TRBV5-1
J gene: TRBJ2-7
CDR3 protein: CASSPGTVDPYEQYF

V gene: TRBV5-6
J gene: TRBJ2-3
CDR3 protein: CASSLGARGFTDTQYF

V gene: TRBV6-5
J gene: TRBJ2-7
CDR3 protein: CASSPGTEIYEQYF

V gene: TRBV29-1
J gene: TRBJ2-7
CDR3 protein: CSAEMTSGFSYEQYF

V gene: TRBV7-4
J gene: TRBJ2-5
CDR3 protein: CASSPQRPQETQYF

V gene: TRBV29-1
J gene: TRBJ2-1
CDR3 protein: CSVDDPGDSSYNEQFF

V gene: TRBV16
J gene: TRBJ1-2
CDR3 protein: CASSQSIGSRYGYTF

V gene: TRBV4-1
J gene: TRBJ1-2
CDR3 protein: CASSPQGVVYGYTF

V gene: TRBV2
J gene: TRBJ2-5
CDR3 protein: CASSETPIRETQYF

V gene: TRBV7-9
J gene: TRBJ1-5
CDR3 protein: CASSAGTVNQPQHF

V gene: TRBV9
J gene: TRBJ1-1
CDR3 protein: CASSALRDTEAFF

V gene: TRBV6-1
J gene: TRBJ1-1
CDR3 protein: CASSHPGLNTEAFF

V gene: TRBV2
J gene: TRBJ1-5
CDR3 protein: CANHPRRGTFHSPNQPQHF

V gene: TRBV7-9
J gene: -
CDR3 protein: CASSRPGYEQYF

V gene: TRBV7-9
J gene: TRBJ2-2
CDR3 protein: CASSQTVNTGELFF

V gene: TRBV29-1
J gene: TRBJ2-2
CDR3 protein: CSVVDWNTGELFF

V gene: TRBV2
J gene: TRBJ1-1
CDR3 protein: CANTLGTEAFF

V gene: TRBV30
J gene: TRBJ1-1
CDR3 protein: CAWSPTARDRYTEAFF

V gene: TRBV27
J gene: TRBJ2-6
CDR3 protein: CASSFRGSSGANVLTF

V gene: TRBV9
J gene: TRBJ2-3
CDR3 protein: CASSVFGGAGTDTQYF

V gene: TRBV6-6
J gene: TRBJ2-3
CDR3 protein: CASSYSNRDTQYF

V gene: TRBV7-9
J gene: TRBJ2-1
CDR3 protein: CASSLLGRYNEQFF

V gene: TRBV9
J gene: TRBJ2-3
CDR3 protein: CASSVDQDTQYF